The clone carrying this T cell receptor (beta chain) was observed a single time. The data originate from a study of control samples from healthy donors and cancer patients. V was clipped by 2 bases and J by 5 bases, with 9 bases between them. Germline CDR1 reads SGHTA; CDR2 reads FQGNSA. The CDR3 extends over 13 amino acids. The data were produced by immunoSEQ multiplex PCR, yet TCRdb's version contains in-frame clones alone and is incomplete. The table has under 450,000 clones, about 93% seen once. This chain connects TRBV7-2 to TRBJ1-2; D unresolved. This clonotype originated in a man between 40 and 49 years old with head and neck cancer. The sequencing sample was made of PBMCs. The CDR3 coding sequence is TGTGCCAGCAGCTTACCGGAGATTTATGGCTACACCTTC. Translated, it gives CASSLPEIYGYTF.